Sequencing of this T cell receptor beta chain was carried out in a study of shared clonotypes between healthy human individuals. Deep was the level at which the assay was run. Here immunoSEQ multiplex PCR was the method, and the copy in TCRdb shows in-frame clones only, minus some. This table has hundreds of thousands of clones, 92% appearing once. It was CD45RO-negative cells, positively selected for CCR7, that made up naive CD8 cells, with terminally differentiated effector memory CD45RA+ cells excluded. There are 16 residues in the CDR3. Germline V CDR1 and CDR2: WNHNN, SYGVQD (reference sequence). With 6 bases removed from V and 5 bases from J, the gap between germline ends came to 22 bases.

The chain carries TRBV10-1 and TRBJ2-5; D is perhaps TRBD2 (6 bases). The receptor's source is a man aged 25-45 years in good health. Sequencing used naive CD8+ T cells sorted from blood. The CDR3 nucleotides read TGCGCCAGCAGCTCCGGGGGTTACGAGGGGAGTGAGACCCAGTACTTC. Translated: CASSSGGYEGSETQYF.